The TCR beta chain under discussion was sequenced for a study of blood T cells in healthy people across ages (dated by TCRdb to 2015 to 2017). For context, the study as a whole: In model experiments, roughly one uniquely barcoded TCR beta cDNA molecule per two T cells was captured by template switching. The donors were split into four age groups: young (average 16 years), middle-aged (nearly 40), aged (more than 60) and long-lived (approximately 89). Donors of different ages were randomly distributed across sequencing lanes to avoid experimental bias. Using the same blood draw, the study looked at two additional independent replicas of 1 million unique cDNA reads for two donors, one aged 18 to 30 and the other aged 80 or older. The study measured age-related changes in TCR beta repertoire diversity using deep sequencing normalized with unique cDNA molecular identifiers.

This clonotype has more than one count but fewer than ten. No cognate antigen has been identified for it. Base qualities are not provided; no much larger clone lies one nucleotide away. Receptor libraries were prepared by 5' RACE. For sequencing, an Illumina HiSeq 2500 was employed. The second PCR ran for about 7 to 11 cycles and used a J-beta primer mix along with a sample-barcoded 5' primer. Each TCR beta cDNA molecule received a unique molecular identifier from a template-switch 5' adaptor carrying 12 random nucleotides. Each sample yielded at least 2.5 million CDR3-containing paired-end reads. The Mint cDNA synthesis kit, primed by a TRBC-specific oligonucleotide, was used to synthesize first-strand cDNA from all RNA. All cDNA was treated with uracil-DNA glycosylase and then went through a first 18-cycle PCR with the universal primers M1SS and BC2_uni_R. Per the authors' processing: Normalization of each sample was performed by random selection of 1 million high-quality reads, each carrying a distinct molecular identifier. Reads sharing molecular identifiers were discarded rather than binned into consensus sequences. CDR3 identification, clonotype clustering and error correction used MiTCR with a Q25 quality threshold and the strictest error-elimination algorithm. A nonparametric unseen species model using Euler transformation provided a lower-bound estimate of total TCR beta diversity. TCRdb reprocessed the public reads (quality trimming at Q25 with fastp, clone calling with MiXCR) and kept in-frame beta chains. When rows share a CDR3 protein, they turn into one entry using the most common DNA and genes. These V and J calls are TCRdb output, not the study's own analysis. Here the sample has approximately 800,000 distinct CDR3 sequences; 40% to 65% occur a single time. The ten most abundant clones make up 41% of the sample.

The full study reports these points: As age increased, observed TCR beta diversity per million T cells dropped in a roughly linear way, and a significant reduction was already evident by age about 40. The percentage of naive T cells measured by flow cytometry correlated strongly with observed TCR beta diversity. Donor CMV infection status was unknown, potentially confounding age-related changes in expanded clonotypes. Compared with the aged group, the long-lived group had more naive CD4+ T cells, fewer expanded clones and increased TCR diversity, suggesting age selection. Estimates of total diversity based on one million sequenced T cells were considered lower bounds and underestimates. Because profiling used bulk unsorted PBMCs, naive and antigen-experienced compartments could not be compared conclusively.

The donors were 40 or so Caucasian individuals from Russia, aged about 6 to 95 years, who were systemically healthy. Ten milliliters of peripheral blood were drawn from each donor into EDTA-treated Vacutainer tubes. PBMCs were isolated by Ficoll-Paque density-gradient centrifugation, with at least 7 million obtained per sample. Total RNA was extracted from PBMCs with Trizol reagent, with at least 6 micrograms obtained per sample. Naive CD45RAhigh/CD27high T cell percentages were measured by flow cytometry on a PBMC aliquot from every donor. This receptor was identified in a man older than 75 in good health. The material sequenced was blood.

The CDR3 region reads CASSFGAQGRYEQYF. Here is the DNA: TGTGCCAGCAGTTTCGGGGCCCAGGGGAGGTACGAGCAGTACTTC. The chain employs TRBV12-3 or TRBV12-4 and TRBJ2-7; the D segment may tentatively be TRBD1 or TRBD2, each giving 6 matched bases. V loses 3 bases, J loses 4 bases, and the germline ends lie 16 bases apart. Including cysteine and phenylalanine, the CDR3 has 15 amino acids. The retained sequence is limited to the CDR3, 45 bases, with the frame set at the first base.